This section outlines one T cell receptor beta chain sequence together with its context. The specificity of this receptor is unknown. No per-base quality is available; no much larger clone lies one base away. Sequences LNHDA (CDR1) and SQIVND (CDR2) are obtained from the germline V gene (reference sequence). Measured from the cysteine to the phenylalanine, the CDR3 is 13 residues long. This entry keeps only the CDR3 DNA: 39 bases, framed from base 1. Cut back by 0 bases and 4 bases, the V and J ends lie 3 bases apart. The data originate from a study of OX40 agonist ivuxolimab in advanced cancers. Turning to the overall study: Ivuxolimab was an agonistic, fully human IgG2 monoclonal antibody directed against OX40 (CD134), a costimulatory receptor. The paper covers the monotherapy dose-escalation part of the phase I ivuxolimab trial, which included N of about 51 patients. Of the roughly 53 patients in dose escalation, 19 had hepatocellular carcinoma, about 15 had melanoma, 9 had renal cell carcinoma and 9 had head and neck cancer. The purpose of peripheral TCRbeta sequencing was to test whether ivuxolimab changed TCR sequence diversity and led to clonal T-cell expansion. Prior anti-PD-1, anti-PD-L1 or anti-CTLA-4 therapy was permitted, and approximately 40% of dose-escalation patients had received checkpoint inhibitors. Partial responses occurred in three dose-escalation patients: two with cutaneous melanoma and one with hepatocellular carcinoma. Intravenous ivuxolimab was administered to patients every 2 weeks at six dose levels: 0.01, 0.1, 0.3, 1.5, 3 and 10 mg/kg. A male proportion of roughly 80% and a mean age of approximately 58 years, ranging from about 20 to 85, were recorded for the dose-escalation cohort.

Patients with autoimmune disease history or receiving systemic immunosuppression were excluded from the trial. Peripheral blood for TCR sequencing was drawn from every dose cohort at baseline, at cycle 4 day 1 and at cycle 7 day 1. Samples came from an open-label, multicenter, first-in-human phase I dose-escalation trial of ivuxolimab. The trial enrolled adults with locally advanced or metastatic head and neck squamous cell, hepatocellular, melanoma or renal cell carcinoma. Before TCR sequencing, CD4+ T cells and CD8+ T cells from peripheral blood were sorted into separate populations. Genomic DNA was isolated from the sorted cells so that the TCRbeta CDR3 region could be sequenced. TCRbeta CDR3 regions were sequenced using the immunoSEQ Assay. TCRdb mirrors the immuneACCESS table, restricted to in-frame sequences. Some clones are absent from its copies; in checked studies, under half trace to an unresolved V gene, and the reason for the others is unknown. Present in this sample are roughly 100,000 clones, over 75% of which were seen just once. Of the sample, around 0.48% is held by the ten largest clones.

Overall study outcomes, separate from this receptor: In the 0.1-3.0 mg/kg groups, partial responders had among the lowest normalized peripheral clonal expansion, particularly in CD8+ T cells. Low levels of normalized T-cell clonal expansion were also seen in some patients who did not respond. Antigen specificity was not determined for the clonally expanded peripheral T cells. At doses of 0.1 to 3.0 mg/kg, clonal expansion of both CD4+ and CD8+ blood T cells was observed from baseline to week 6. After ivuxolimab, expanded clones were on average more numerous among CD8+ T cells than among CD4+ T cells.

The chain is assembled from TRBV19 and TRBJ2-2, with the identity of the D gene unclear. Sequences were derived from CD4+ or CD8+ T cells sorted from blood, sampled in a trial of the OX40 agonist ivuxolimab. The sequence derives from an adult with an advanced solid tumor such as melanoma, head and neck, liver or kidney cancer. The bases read TGTGCCAGTAGTATAGAGGGCACCGGGGAGCTGTTTTTT. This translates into CASSIEGTGELFF.